This T cell receptor (beta chain) comes out of a study of cytomegalovirus exposure and HLA in healthy donors. From germline, CDR1 is WSHSY and CDR2 SAAADI. The V gene lost 8 bases and the J gene lost 5 bases, with 18 bases spanning the gap. This CDR3 is 14 amino acids long. The PCR was carried out with 60 Vbeta primers and 13 Jbeta primers. Clones were sequenced by immunoSEQ multiplex PCR, and TCRdb holds only the in-frame ones, with some missing. The sample table sets out just over 200,000 clones. The source of this sequence is a girl aged 2 to 10 in good health and CMV-seropositive. Sequenced: PBMCs. The rearrangement links TRBV10-2 to TRBJ1-1, with D unresolved. CDR3 sequence reads: CASAVEGSGTEAFF. The CDR3 DNA reads TGCGCCAGCGCCGTGGAGGGCAGTGGGACTGAAGCTTTCTTT.